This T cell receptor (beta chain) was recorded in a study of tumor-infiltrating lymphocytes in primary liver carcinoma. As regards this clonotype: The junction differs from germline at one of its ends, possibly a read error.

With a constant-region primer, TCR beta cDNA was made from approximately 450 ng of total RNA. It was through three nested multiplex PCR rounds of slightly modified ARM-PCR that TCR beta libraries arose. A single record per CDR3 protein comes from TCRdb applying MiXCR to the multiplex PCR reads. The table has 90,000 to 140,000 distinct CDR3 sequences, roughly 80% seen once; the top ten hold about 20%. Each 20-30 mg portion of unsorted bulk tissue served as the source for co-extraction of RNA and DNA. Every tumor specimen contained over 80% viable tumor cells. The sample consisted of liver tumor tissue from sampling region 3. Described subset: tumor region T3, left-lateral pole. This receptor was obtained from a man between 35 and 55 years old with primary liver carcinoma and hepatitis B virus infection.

The CDR3 protein is CAGSLSGFNKEQFF. The CDR3 region has the DNA TGTGCCGGGAGCTTGTCGGGGTTCAACAAAGAGCAGTTCTTC. V and J are TRBV11-2 and TRBJ2-1, with D perhaps matching TRBD2 (5 bases). Germline V CDR1 and CDR2: SGHAT, FQNNGV. The CDR3 contains 14 residues. Variable domain in full (rest from reference TRBV11-2 and TRBJ2-1): EAGVAQSPRYKIIEKRQSVAFWCNPISGHATLYWYQQILGQGPKLLIQFQNNGVVDDSQLPKDRFSAERLKGVDSTLKIQPAKLEDSAVYLCAGSLSGFNKEQFFGPGTRLTVL.